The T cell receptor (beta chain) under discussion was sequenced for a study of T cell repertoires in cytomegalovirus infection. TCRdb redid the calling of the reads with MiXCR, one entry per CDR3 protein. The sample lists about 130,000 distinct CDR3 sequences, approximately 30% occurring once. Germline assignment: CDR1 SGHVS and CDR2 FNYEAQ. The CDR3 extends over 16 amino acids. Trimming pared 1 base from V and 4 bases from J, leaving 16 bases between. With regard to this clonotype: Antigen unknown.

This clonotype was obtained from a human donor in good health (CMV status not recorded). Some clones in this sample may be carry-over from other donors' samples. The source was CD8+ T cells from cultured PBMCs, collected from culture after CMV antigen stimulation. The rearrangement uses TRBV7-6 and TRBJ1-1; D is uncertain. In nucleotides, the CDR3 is TGTGCCAGCAGCTTAGTTGGCATCCCCCCGGGCACTGAAGCTTTCTTT. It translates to CASSLVGIPPGTEAFF.